These 22 T cell receptor beta chains originate from one sample sequenced in a study of T cell responses to AZD1222 COVID-19 vaccine. Sequencing used immunoSEQ multiplex PCR; TCRdb keeps in-frame clones, though not all of them. The top ten hold about 7.1% of the sample, which has about 56,000 clones, less than 90% seen once. The sample in question was peripheral blood, obtained 28 days after the second AZD1222 dose. The receptors derive from an adult who received the AZD1222 COVID-19 vaccine.

The rearrangement joins TRBV18 to TRBJ1-3; tentative D call: TRBD1 (5 bases). Trimming cost V 5 bases and J 2 bases, with 13 bases left between them. The CDR3 loop spans 15 amino acids. Looked up from germline, CDR1 is KGHSH and CDR2 is LQKENI. The CDR3 protein is CASSSTEPAGNTIYF. The CDR3 region has the DNA TGTGCCAGCTCATCGACAGAACCGGCTGGAAACACCATATATTTT.

The J gene is TRBJ1-4, the V gene TRBV14; TRBD1 is a possible D gene (6 bases). The CDR3 is 12 residues long. Germline V CDR1 and CDR2: SGHDN, FVKESK. V lost 1 base and J 14 bases, leaving 11 bases between the germline ends. The CDR3 DNA reads as TGTGCCAGCAGCCAAGTAAGGGGGTGGCTGTTTTTT. This encodes CASSQVRGWLFF.

Details on this clone: Other DNA sequences in the sample encode the same CDR3. The V and J genes are TRBV3-1 (or the pseudogene TRBV3-2) and TRBJ1-2; D is unclear. Germline values: CDR1 LGHDT, CDR2 YNNKEL (reference sequence). Trimming shortened V by 0 bases and J by 7 bases, and 6 bases separated the two germline ends. The CDR3 consists of 12 residues. The CDR3 here is CASSQDRRGYTF. In DNA form, the CDR3 reads TGTGCCAGCAGCCAAGACCGACGTGGCTACACCTTC.

The chain links TRBV2 to TRBJ1-2; TRBD1 matches at 10 bases. The CDR3 contains 15 residues. The ends lost 4 bases at V and 7 bases at J; junction bases unmatched: 9. Germline V gene data show CDR1 as SNHLY and CDR2 as FYNNEI. The CDR3 here is CASSGQGARQAGYTF. CDR3 in DNA: TGTGCCAGCAGTGGACAGGGGGCGCGTCAGGCTGGCTACACCTTC.

This chain links TRBV5-1 with TRBJ2-6; TRBD2 is a possible D gene (6 bases). The CDR3 covers 16 residues. Germline lookup yields CDR1 SGHRS and CDR2 YFSETQ. Trimming removed 0 bases at V and 1 base at J, with 8 bases between. The DNA for the CDR3 is TGCGCCAGCAGCTTGGGGGGAGGTTCTGGGGCCAACGTCCTGACTTTC. Protein sequence: CASSLGGGSGANVLTF.

The J gene is TRBJ1-1, the V gene TRBV28; no clear D. Germline CDR1 MDHEN, CDR2 SYDVKM. This CDR3 has 13 amino acids. The V end lost 2 bases, the J end lost 3 bases, and 7 bases lay between the germline ends. This CDR3 reads CASSLDMYTEAFF. CDR3 nucleotide sequence: TGTGCCAGCAGTTTAGACATGTACACTGAAGCTTTCTTT.

This clone was recorded once. V usage is TRBV27 and J usage is TRBJ2-1; TRBD2 aligns across 10 bases. This CDR3 is built from 15 residues. CDR1 and CDR2 from the germline V gene are MNHEY and SMNVEV (reference sequence). Trimming took 5 bases from V and 6 from J; bases not matched to a gene: 7. CDR3 region: CASSPLAGALNEQFF. The DNA for the CDR3 is TGTGCCAGCAGTCCCCTAGCGGGAGCGCTCAATGAGCAGTTCTTC.

The CDR3 nucleotides read TGTGCCAGCAGCCCTACGGCTGGGACGGACGAGCAGTACTTC. Translating it yields CASSPTAGTDEQYF. The chain has TRBV7-9 and TRBJ2-7, with D tentatively TRBD1 or TRBD2 (5 bases each). Trimming took off 5 bases at V and 5 bases at J, with 16 bases between the two ends. Germline V gives CDR1 SEHNR, CDR2 FQNEAQ (reference sequence). The CDR3 runs 14 residues.

The chain carries TRBV28 and TRBJ1-2; 7 bases line up with TRBD1. J lost 4 bases, V lost 6 bases, and 5 bases had no gene match. Germline-derived CDR1 and CDR2 are MDHEN and SYDVKM. This CDR3 has 13 amino acids. CDR3 sequence: CASRPGTAYGYTF. The CDR3 coding sequence is TGTGCCAGCAGGCCCGGGACAGCCTATGGCTACACCTTC.

This chain connects TRBV6-5 to TRBJ1-3; maybe TRBD1 (6 bases). The CDR3 is made up of 15 amino acids. CDR1 is MNHEY and CDR2 is SVGAGI in the germline V gene. Trimming pared 9 bases from V and 0 bases from J, leaving 15 bases between. CDR3 region: CASQRGVGSGNTIYF. CDR3 DNA: TGTGCCAGTCAAAGGGGGGTAGGCTCTGGAAACACCATATATTTT.

The V and J genes are TRBV5-1 and TRBJ1-4; TRBD1 might be the D (6 bases). Germline V gene sequence: CDR1 SGHRS, CDR2 YFSETQ. This CDR3 is built from 15 residues. V gave up 4 bases and J gave up 0 bases, with 10 bases separating them. The CDR3 bases are TGCGCCAGCAGCGAACAGGGTTCAACTAATGAAAAACTGTTTTTT. This translates into CASSEQGSTNEKLFF.

The gene calls are TRBV7-2 and TRBJ1-6; D gene unclear. The V gene lost 5 bases and the J gene lost 3 bases, with 11 bases spanning the gap. This CDR3 contains 15 residues. Germline values: CDR1 SGHTA, CDR2 FQGNSA. The CDR3: CASSPPPNYNSPLHF. DNA for the CDR3: TGTGCCAGCAGCCCCCCCCCGAACTATAATTCACCCCTCCACTTT.

The rearrangement uses TRBV6-2 or TRBV6-3 and TRBJ2-7, with 8 bases aligning to TRBD2. This CDR3 has 13 residues. Losses at the gene ends were 5 bases for V and 7 bases for J; bases not matched to a gene: 7. Looked up from germline, CDR1 is MNHEY and CDR2 is SVGEGT. Here the CDR3 DNA reads TGTGCCAGCAGTGGGACTAGTGGAGGTGAGCAGTACTTC. It is translated as CASSGTSGGEQYF.

V and J are TRBV7-9 and TRBJ1-5; the D is unclear. CDR3 length: 15 amino acids. The V end was cut by 6 bases, the J end by 0 bases, with 12 bases between. From germline, CDR1 is SEHNR and CDR2 FQNEAQ (reference sequence). The CDR3 region has the DNA TGTGCCAGCAGTTCAGGACCGAGTAGCAATCAGCCCCAGCATTTT. Residues: CASSSGPSSNQPQHF.

V gene TRBV7-6 combines with J gene TRBJ2-1; 8 nucleotides agree with TRBD2. Looked up from germline, CDR1 is SGHVS and CDR2 is FNYEAQ. This CDR3 is 15 amino acids long. With 1 base clipped from V and 6 bases from J, the junction kept 5 bases outside the gene matches. CDR3 region: CASSLVGGRFNEQFF. In DNA form, the CDR3 reads TGTGCCAGCAGCTTAGTGGGCGGGAGGTTCAATGAGCAGTTCTTC.

This sequence joins TRBV24-1 and TRBJ2-1; D is possibly TRBD2 (6 bases). The CDR3 contains 15 residues. Trimming took off 3 bases at V and 6 bases at J, with 14 bases between the two ends. Germline V CDR1 and CDR2: KGHDR, SFDVKD. The CDR3 protein is CATSDAGRDSNEQFF. In DNA form, the CDR3 reads TGTGCCACCAGTGATGCGGGAAGAGATTCCAATGAGCAGTTCTTC.

This sequence joins TRBV5-4 and TRBJ2-7, with TRBD1 matching 7 bases. The CDR3 runs to 14 residues. V lost 4 bases to trimming and J lost 3 bases; unmatched junction nucleotides: 7. Germline assignment: CDR1 SGHNT and CDR2 YYREEE (reference sequence). CDR3 region: CASSPGTDGYEQYF. The DNA for the CDR3 is TGTGCCAGCAGCCCCGGGACAGATGGCTACGAGCAGTACTTC. The complete variable domain, with remaining parts taken from reference TRBV5-4 and TRBJ2-7, reads ETGVTQSPTHLIKTRGQQVTLRCSSQSGHNTVSWYQQALGQGPQFIFQYYREEENGRGNFPPRFSGLQFPNYSSELNVNALELDDSALYLCASSPGTDGYEQYFGPGTRLTVT.

V gene TRBV5-1 combines with J gene TRBJ2-2; 8 nucleotides agree with TRBD2. Germline-derived CDR1 and CDR2 are SGHRS and YFSETQ. V lost 2 bases to trimming and J lost 5 bases; unmatched junction nucleotides: 5. The CDR3 runs 15 residues. In DNA form, the CDR3 reads TGCGCCAGCAGCTTAGCGGGAGCTCAAACCGGGGAGCTGTTTTTT. Its protein product is CASSLAGAQTGELFF.

There are a few counts of this clone. The V and J genes are TRBV7-2 and TRBJ2-5, with 8 bases matching TRBD1. Trimming removed 8 bases from V and 7 bases from J; junction bases left unmatched: 9. In germline, CDR1 is SGHTA, CDR2 FQGNSA. CDR3 length equals 13 residues. The CDR3 DNA reads TGTGCCAGCTTTAATCGGGACAGGAGGACCCAGTACTTC. It is translated as CASFNRDRRTQYF.

The chain has TRBV9 and TRBJ1-3, with D possibly matching TRBD1 (5 bases). The V end lost 0 bases, the J end lost 1 base, and 8 bases lay between the germline ends. Germline lookup yields CDR1 SGDLS and CDR2 YYNGEE. The CDR3 is made up of 15 amino acids. CDR3 protein: CASSVGGLSGNTIYF. CDR3 nucleotide sequence: TGTGCCAGCAGCGTAGGGGGGTTATCTGGAAACACCATATATTTT.

This clone was seen more than once but under ten times. This chain uses TRBV5-5 with TRBJ2-3; no clear D gene. The CDR3 sequence is 13 residues long. V lost 2 bases and J 4 bases, leaving 8 bases between the germline ends. CDR1 is SGHKS, CDR2 YYEKEE, per germline (reference sequence). CDR3: CASSFTVADTQYF. The CDR3 DNA reads as TGTGCCAGCAGCTTTACAGTCGCAGATACGCAGTATTTT. The full variable domain, with the rest looked up from reference TRBV5-5 and TRBJ2-3, is DAGVTQSPTHLIKTRGQQVTLRCSPISGHKSVSWYQQVLGQGPQFIFQYYEKEERGRGNFPDRFSARQFPNYSSELNVNALLLGDSALYLCASSFTVADTQYFGPGTRLTVL.

The rearrangement uses TRBV4-1 and TRBJ1-4; 7 positions match TRBD1. Germline V gene sequence: CDR1 MGHRA, CDR2 YSYEKL. The CDR3 contains 16 residues. After removal of 3 bases from V and 7 bases from J, the junction contained 11 bases not matched to a gene. The CDR3 nucleotides are TGCGCCAGCAGCCATGGAAGGGGGCGCCTCGGTGAAAAACTGTTTTTT. Translating it yields CASSHGRGRLGEKLFF.